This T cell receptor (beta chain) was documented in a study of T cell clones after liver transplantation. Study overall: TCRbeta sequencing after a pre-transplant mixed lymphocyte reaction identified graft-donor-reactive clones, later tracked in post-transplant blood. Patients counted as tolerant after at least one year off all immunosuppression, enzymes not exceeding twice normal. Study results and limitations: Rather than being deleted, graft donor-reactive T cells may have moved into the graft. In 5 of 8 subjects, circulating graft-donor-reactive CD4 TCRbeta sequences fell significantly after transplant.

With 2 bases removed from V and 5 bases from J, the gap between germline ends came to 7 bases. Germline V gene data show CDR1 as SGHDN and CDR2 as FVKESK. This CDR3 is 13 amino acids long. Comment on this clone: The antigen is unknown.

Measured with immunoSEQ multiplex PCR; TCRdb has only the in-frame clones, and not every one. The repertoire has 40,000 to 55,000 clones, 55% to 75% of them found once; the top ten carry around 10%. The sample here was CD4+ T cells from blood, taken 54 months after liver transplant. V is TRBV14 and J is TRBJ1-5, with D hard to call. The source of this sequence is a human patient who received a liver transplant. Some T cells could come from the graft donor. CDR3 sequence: CASSQYRDQPQHF. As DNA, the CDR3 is TGTGCCAGCAGCCAATACCGGGATCAGCCCCAGCATTTT.